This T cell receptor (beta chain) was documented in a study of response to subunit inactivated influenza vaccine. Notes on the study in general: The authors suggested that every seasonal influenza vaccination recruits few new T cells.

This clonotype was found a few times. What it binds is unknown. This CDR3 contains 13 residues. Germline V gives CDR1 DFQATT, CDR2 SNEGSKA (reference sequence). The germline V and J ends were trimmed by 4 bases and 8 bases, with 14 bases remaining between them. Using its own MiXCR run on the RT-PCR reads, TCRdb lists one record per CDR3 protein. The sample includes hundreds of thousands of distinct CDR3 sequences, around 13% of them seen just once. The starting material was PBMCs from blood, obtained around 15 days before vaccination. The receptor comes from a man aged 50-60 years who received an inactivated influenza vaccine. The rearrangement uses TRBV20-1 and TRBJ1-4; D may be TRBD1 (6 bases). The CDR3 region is CSAKGGVKEKLFF. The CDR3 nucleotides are TGCAGTGCTAAGGGGGGAGTAAAGGAAAAACTGTTTTTT.